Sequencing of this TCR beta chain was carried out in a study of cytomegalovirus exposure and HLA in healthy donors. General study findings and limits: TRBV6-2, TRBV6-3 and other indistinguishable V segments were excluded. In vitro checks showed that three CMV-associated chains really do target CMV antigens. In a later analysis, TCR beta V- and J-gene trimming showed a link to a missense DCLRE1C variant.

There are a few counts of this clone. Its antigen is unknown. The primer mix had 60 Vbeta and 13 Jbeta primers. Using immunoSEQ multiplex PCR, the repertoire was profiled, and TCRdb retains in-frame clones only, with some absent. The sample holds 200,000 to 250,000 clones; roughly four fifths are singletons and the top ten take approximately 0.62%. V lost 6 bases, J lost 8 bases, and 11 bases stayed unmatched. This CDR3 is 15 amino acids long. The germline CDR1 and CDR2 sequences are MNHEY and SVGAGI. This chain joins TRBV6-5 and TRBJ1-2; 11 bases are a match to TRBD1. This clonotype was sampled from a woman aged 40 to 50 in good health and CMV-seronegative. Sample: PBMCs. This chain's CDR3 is CASRPPFRDRGGYTF. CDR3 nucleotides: TGTGCCAGCAGACCACCGTTCCGGGACAGGGGGGGCTACACCTTC.